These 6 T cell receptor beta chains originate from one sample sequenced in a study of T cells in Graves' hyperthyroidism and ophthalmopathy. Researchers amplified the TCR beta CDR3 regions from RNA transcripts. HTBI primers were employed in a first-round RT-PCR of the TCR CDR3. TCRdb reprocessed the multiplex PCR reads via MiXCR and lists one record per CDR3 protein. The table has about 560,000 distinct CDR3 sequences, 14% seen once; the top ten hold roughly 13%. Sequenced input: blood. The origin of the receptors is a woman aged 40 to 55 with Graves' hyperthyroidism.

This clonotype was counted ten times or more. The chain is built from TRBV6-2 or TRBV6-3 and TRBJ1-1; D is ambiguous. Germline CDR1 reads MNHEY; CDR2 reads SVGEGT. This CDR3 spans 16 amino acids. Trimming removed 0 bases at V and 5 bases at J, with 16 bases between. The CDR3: CASSYSLHTVVTEAFF. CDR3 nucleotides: TGTGCCAGCAGTTACTCGTTGCACACGGTGGTGACTGAAGCTTTCTTT.

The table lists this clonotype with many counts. CDR3 in amino acids: CASSDGTPLTGELFF. CDR3 in DNA: TGTGCCAGCAGTGACGGGACTCCCCTGACCGGGGAGCTGTTTTTT. The rearrangement joins TRBV2 to TRBJ2-2; maybe TRBD2 (6 bases). V dropped 3 bases and J dropped 5 bases, with 13 bases sitting between them. Germline CDR1 reads SNHLY; CDR2 reads FYNNEI. The CDR3 contains 15 residues. Using reference TRBV2 and TRBJ2-2 for the parts outside the CDR3, the full variable domain is EPEVTQTPSHQVTQMGQEVILRCVPISNHLYFYWYRQILGQKVEFLVSFYNNEISEKSEIFDDQFSVERPDGSNFTLKIRSTKLEDSAMYFCASSDGTPLTGELFFGEGSRLTVL.

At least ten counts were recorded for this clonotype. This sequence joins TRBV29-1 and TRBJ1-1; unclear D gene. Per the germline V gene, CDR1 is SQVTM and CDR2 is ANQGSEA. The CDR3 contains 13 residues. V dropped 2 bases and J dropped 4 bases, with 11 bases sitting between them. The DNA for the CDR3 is TGCAGCGTTGAATCGCACCGGGGCACTGAAGCTTTCTTT. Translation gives CSVESHRGTEAFF.

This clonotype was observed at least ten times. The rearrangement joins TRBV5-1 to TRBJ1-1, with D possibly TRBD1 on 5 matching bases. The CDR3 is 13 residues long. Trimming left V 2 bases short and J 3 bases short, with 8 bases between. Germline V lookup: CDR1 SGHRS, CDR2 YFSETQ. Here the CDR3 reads CASSLQGDTEAFF. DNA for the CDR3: TGCGCCAGCAGCTTACAAGGGGACACTGAAGCTTTCTTT.

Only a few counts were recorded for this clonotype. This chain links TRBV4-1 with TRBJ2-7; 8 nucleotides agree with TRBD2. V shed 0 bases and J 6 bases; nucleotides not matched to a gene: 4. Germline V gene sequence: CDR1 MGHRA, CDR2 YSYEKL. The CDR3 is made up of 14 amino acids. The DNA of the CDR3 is TGCGCCAGCAGCCAAGATATGCTAGCGGGCGAGCAGTACTTC. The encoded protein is CASSQDMLAGEQYF.

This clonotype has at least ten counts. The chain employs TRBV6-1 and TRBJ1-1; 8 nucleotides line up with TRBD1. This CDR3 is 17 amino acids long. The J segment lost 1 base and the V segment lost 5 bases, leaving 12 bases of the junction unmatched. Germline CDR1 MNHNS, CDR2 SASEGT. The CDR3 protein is CASSFLQGAQGNTEAFF. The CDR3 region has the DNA TGTGCCAGCAGTTTTCTGCAGGGGGCGCAGGGGAACACTGAAGCTTTCTTT.